A selection of T cell receptor beta chains follows, all from one sample in a study of CD8+CD57+ T cells in acquired aplastic anemia. One entry per CDR3 protein results from TCRdb running MiXCR on the reads. The sample carries about 180,000 distinct CDR3 sequences, 63% recorded once. Material for sequencing was sorted CD4+, CD8+, or CD8+CD57+ T cells (not recorded which) from PBMCs. The receptors were gathered from a human donor with aplastic anemia. The CDR3 runs from the conserved cysteine through the conserved F or W. Fields, in order: J gene, V gene, CDR3 protein.

TRBJ2-7 TRBV6-1 CASSEGDKYEQYF
TRBJ2-7 TRBV6-1 CASSRGLAGEWEQYF
TRBJ2-7 TRBV7-9 CASSDRGGEQYF
TRBJ1-2 TRBV7-9 CASSLSGDGWGYTF
TRBJ2-7 TRBV12-3/TRBV12-4 CASHPRGDSCEQYF
TRBJ2-2 TRBV4-1 CASSQVRGHHTGELFF
TRBJ2-7 TRBV15 CATYGGQGSYEQYF
TRBJ2-7 TRBV15 CATSRRASSYEQYF
TRBJ2-6 TRBV19 CASSIRGAGANVLTF
TRBJ2-7 TRBV15 CATRSGSPPYEQYF
TRBJ1-2 TRBV27 CASSKDRGANYGYTF
TRBJ2-5 TRBV15 CATSREGQGEGETQYF
TRBJ1-5 TRBV6-5 CASSMNSNQPQHF
TRBJ2-3 TRBV27 CASSDSLDGSSTQYF
TRBJ2-3 TRBV7-3 CASSFVPSAPDTQYF
TRBJ2-7 TRBV7-9 CASSSLYVEQYF
TRBJ2-5 TRBV7-8 CASSFGTGTQETQYF
TRBJ2-1 TRBV7-2 CASSSAGAVHNEQFF
TRBJ1-1 TRBV6-5 CASSYAGGNTEAFF
TRBJ1-2 TRBV9 CASSVATEGRGYTF
TRBJ1-2 TRBV6-5 CASSLVSGGYGYTF
TRBJ1-1 TRBV10-3 CASVSQVNTEAFF
TRBJ1-2 TRBV6-4 CASSDWAFGDRRNYGYTF
TRBJ2-7 TRBV20-1 CSAVLAGVREQYF
TRBJ1-2 TRBV7-8 CASSLAQGGYGYTF
TRBJ2-5 TRBV6-2/TRBV6-3 CASSYGETQYF
TRBJ2-3 TRBV2 CASSDTAGGWTDTQYF
TRBJ2-5 TRBV5-1 CASRFPRGGDPETQYF
TRBJ2-7 TRBV11-2 CASSFGTGGEQYF
TRBJ2-5 TRBV2 CASSEGGLYQETQYF
TRBJ1-5 TRBV19 CASSIGADPYQPQHF
TRBJ1-1 TRBV15 CATSRDQSEAFF
TRBJ2-2 TRBV10-2 CASNGFTGELFF
TRBJ1-1 TRBV12-3/TRBV12-4 CASSLGYLDRSQNTEAFF
TRBJ2-5 TRBV20-1 CSSMAGGVGTQYF
TRBJ2-7 TRBV5-1 CASSLIWDRAYEQYF
TRBJ2-2 TRBV24-1 CATSGGQNTGELFF
TRBJ2-5 TRBV7-9 CASSTGDQETQYF
TRBJ1-1 TRBV7-9 CASSLLGPEAFF
TRBJ2-2 TRBV20-1 CSAPPTGELFF
TRBJ1-2 TRBV10-2 CASGSDSHNYGYTF
TRBJ2-2 TRBV5-1 CASSLAQGELFF
TRBJ2-7 TRBV10-3 CAISESWYEQYF
TRBJ2-1 TRBV2 CASRNSGTRIGDEQFF
TRBJ2-1 TRBV11-2 CASSQILAGLYNEQFF
TRBJ1-2 TRBV5-1 CASSTTGGGTAPNYGYTF
TRBJ1-2 TRBV5-1 CASSLDSSLGYTF
TRBJ2-2 TRBV4-1 CASSQDRGGRRTGELFF
TRBJ2-3 TRBV10-3 CAIKEGGEGNTQYF
TRBJ2-1 TRBV7-6 CASSLSQGAKYNEQFF
TRBJ1-2 TRBV20-1 CSASFEGDRGLYGGYTF
TRBJ2-1 TRBV5-1 CASSLAWTGPNEQFF
TRBJ2-1 TRBV9 CASSVAVLGEQFF